This entry concerns a single TCR beta chain. Its antigen is unidentified. The entry originates in a study of PD-1 blockade in classical Hodgkin lymphoma. Study information: On a schedule of every 2 weeks, patients received nivolumab 3 mg/kg intravenously.

No patient escaped relapse after autologous stem cell transplantation, and brentuximab vedotin exposure varied. This CDR3 is built from 10 residues. Germline lookup yields CDR1 MGHDK and CDR2 SYGVNS. V was pared by 4 bases and J by 7 bases, with 5 bases between. The data were produced by immunoSEQ multiplex PCR, yet TCRdb's version contains in-frame clones alone and is incomplete. The table lists under 65,000 clones, over 75% of them singletons. Study results and limitations: Relative to healthy donors, newly diagnosed patients reportedly had lower baseline TCR diversity, which was reported as lower still in relapsed/refractory patients.

The source of this sequence is a human donor with classical Hodgkin lymphoma. J is TRBJ2-7 and V is TRBV25-1; D is undetermined. The sample here was peripheral blood mononuclear cells (PBMCs), taken at baseline. The CDR3 DNA reads TGTGCCAGCAGTGGGCAAGAGCAGTACTTC. It encodes CASSGQEQYF.